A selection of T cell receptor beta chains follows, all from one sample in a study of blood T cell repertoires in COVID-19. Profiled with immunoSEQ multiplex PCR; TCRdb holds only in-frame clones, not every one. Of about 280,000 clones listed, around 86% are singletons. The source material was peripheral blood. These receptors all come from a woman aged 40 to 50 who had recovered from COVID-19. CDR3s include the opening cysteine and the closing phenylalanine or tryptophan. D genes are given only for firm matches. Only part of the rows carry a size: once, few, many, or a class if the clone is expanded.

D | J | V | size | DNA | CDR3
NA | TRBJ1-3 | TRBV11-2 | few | TGTGCCAGCAGCTTAGATCCAGGGTTTGGTGGAAACACCATATATTTT | CASSLDPGFGGNTIYF
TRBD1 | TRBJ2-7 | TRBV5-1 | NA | TGCGCCAGCAGCTTGGTAGGGGGCGAGTACGAGCAGTACTTC | CASSLVGGEYEQYF
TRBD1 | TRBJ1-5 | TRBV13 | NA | TGTGCCAGCAGCGCAGGGACAGGGGGAAACAATCAGCCCCAGCATTTT | CASSAGTGGNNQPQHF
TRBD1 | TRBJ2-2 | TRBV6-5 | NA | TGTGCCAGCAGACCGGGACAGGGGAACACCGGGGAGCTGTTTTTT | CASRPGQGNTGELFF
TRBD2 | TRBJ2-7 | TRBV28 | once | TGTGCCAGCAGTTCCCATAGCGGGAGGGACGTGGAGCAGTACTTC | CASSSHSGRDVEQYF
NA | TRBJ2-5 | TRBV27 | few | TGTGCCAGCAGTTTACGAAGGGGTGAGACCCAGTACTTC | CASSLRRGETQYF
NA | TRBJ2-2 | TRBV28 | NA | TGTGCCAGCAGCGGGGGGAACACCGGGGAGCTGTTTTTT | CASSGGNTGELFF
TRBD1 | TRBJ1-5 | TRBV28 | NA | TGTGCCCGGGTGGAGTGGGGGACAGGGTGTAGTAGCAGCAATCAGCCCCAGCATTTT | CARVEWGTGCSSSNQPQHF
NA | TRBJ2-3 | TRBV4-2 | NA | TGTGCCAGCAGCCAAGAGCCCTCCCCTAGCGTAAGCACAGATACGCAGTATTTT | CASSQEPSPSVSTDTQYF
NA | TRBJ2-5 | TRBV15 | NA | TGTGCCACCAGCAGAGATCGGGAGACCCAGTACTTC | CATSRDRETQYF
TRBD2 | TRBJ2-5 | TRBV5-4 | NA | TGTGCCAGCAGCTGGGGACTAGCGGAACAAGAGACCCAGTACTTC | CASSWGLAEQETQYF
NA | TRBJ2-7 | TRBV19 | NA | TGTGCCAGTAGTGGCGCAGGATTCAAGTTGGAGCAGTACTTC | CASSGAGFKLEQYF
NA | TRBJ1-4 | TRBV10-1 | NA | TGCGCCAGCGGGGGCAGAGTGGCAAAACTGTTTTTT | CASGGRVAKLFF
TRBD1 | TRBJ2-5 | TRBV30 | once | TGTGCCTGGCAGCCTGGCCTGGACAGGGAGACCCAGTACTTC | CAWQPGLDRETQYF
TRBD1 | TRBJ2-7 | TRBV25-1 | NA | TGTGCCAGCAGTGGAGTGACAGGGCCTAACTACGAGCAGTACTTC | CASSGVTGPNYEQYF
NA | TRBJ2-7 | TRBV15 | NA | TGTGCCACCAGCAGAGAGACGACAGGATCCTACGAGCAGTACTTC | CATSRETTGSYEQYF
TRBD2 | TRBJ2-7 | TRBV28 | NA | TGTGCCACCGATTCAGGGACTACCTACGAGCAGTACTTC | CATDSGTTYEQYF
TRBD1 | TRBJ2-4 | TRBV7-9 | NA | TGTGCCAGCAGCCCCCGGGACAGGGCTATTGAGACCAAAAACATTCAGTACTTC | CASSPRDRAIETKNIQYF
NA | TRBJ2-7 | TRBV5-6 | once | TGTGCCAGCAGGGGTAGAGCGGGTTTCGAGCAGTACTTC | CASRGRAGFEQYF
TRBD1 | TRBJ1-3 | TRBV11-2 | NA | TGTGCCAGCAGCGCCCGACAGGGGGCGAACTCTGGAAACACCATATATTTT | CASSARQGANSGNTIYF
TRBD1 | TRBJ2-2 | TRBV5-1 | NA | TGCGCCAGCAGCTCGAACAGGGGGAACACCGGGGAGCTGTTTTTT | CASSSNRGNTGELFF
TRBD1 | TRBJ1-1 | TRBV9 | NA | TGTGCCAGCAGCATCTCCGGGACAGGGAACACTGAAGCTTTCTTT | CASSISGTGNTEAFF
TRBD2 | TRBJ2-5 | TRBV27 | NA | TGTGCCAGCAGTTTAGCGGGAGTGGTGGAGACCCAGTACTTC | CASSLAGVVETQYF
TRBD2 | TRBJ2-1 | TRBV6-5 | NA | TGTGCCAGCATTAAAGGGACTAGCGGGAGTGAGCAGTTCTTC | CASIKGTSGSEQFF
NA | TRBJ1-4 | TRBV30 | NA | TGTGCCTGGGAGCAGGGGACTAATGAAAAACTGTTTTTT | CAWEQGTNEKLFF
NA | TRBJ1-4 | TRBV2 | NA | TGTGCCAGCAGTGGAAGGCAGGGTAATGAAAAACTGTTTTTT | CASSGRQGNEKLFF
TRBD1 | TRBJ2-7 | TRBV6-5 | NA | TGTGCCAGCAGCCGGGACAGTAACTACGAGCAGTACTTC | CASSRDSNYEQYF
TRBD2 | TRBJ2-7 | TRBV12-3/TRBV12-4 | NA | TGTGCCAGCAGTCAGCGGGAGGGCCTCGAGCAGTACTTC | CASSQREGLEQYF
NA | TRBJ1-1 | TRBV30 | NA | TGTGCCTGGAAACTTAGACGGGACACTGAAGCTTTCTTT | CAWKLRRDTEAFF
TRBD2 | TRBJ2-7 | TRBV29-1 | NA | TGCAGCGTTGAAGATGCTGCGGGAGCAGTGTACGAGCAGTACTTC | CSVEDAAGAVYEQYF
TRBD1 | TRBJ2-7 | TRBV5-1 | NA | TGCGCCAGCAGATTTGTGGGGACAGGGGTCGAGCAGTACTTC | CASRFVGTGVEQYF
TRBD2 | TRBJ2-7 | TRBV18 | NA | TGTGCCAGCTCACCACGACTAGCGGGAGTCGAGCAGTACTTC | CASSPRLAGVEQYF
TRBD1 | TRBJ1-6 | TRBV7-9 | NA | TGTGCCAGCAGCAGAACAGGGGGGAATTCACCCCTCCACTTT | CASSRTGGNSPLHF
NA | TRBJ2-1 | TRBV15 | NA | TGTGCCACCAGCAGCCTTCACAATGAGCAGTTCTTC | CATSSLHNEQFF
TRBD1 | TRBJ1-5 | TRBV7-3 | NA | TGTGCCAGCAGTCAGGGGGCGGCTCAGCCCCAGCATTTT | CASSQGAAQPQHF
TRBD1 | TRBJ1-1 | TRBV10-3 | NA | TGTGCCATCAGAGGACAGGAAAACACTGAAGCTTTCTTT | CAIRGQENTEAFF
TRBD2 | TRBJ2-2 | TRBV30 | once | TGTGCCTGGGGACTAGCGGGGACGAACACCGGGGAGCTGTTTTTT | CAWGLAGTNTGELFF
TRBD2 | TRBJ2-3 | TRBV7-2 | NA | TGTGCCAGCAGCCGCCGACTAGCGGGGGCAGGAGATACGCAGTATTTT | CASSRRLAGAGDTQYF
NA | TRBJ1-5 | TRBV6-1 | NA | TGTGCCAGCAGTGATGCTACGTACTATAGCAATCAGCCCCAGCATTTT | CASSDATYYSNQPQHF
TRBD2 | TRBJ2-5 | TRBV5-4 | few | TGTGCCAGCAGCTTGTCTAGCGGGGGCCAAGAGACCCAGTACTTC | CASSLSSGGQETQYF
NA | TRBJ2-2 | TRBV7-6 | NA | TGTGCCAGCAGCATTAGCGGACCGAACACCGGGGAGCTGTTTTTT | CASSISGPNTGELFF
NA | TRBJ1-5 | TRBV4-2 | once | TGTGCCAGCAGCCAAGGACAAGGTCAGCCCCAGCATTTT | CASSQGQGQPQHF
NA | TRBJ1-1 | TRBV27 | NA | TGTGCCAGCAGTTTGAACGCGGGGATGAACACTGAAGCTTTCTTT | CASSLNAGMNTEAFF
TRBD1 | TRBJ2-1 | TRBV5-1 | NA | TGCGCCAGCAGATGGGGACAGGGTGCTAATGAGCAGTTCTTC | CASRWGQGANEQFF
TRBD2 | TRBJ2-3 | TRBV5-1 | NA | TGCGCCAGCAGCGCCGGGACTAGCGGCACAGATACGCAGTATTTT | CASSAGTSGTDTQYF
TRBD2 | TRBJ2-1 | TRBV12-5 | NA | TGTGCTAGTGGTTTGGGGTACGCAGCGGGGACTTACAATGAGCAGTTCTTC | CASGLGYAAGTYNEQFF
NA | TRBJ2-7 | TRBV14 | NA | TGTGCCAGCAGCCAAGGGGTTAGCCCGACCTACGAGCAGTACTTC | CASSQGVSPTYEQYF
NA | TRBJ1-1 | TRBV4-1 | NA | TGCGCCAGCAGCCAAGATCGTTGGGGGCAGACTGAAGCTTTCTTT | CASSQDRWGQTEAFF